These 27 T cell receptor beta chains were sequenced from one sample in a study of OX40 agonist ivuxolimab in advanced cancers. Data came from immunoSEQ multiplex PCR; TCRdb stores just in-frame clones and leaves some out. This sample has tens of thousands of clones, with around 94% found just once. The starting material was CD4+ or CD8+ T cells sorted from blood, obtained in a trial of the OX40 agonist ivuxolimab. The origin of the receptors is an adult with an advanced solid tumor such as melanoma, head and neck, liver or kidney cancer.

The CDR3 loop is CASSLGEARSGNTIYF. The CDR3 DNA is TGTGCCAGCAGTTTAGGGGAGGCCCGCTCTGGAAACACCATATATTTT. V gene TRBV28 combines with J gene TRBJ1-3; no reliable D call. Trimming removed 2 bases from V and 0 bases from J, with 11 bases in between. CDR1 is MDHEN and CDR2 is SYDVKM in the germline V gene. The CDR3 runs to 16 residues. Supplemented by reference TRBV28 and TRBJ1-3, the full variable domain reads DVKVTQSSRYLVKRTGEKVFLECVQDMDHENMFWYRQDPGLGLRLIYFSYDVKMKEKGDIPEGYSVSREKKERFSLILESASTNQTSMYLCASSLGEARSGNTIYFGEGSWLTVV.

This clone was seen only a few times. The chain carries TRBV2 and TRBJ1-6; the D gene is possibly TRBD1 (5 bases). Trimming stripped 8 bases from V and 6 bases from J, with 14 bases between. Germline CDR1 and CDR2: SNHLY and FYNNEI. The CDR3 contains 14 residues. DNA for the CDR3: TGTGCCAGCTTTGTCGGGGCGGGTAATTCACCCCTCCACTTT. It translates to CASFVGAGNSPLHF.

The rearrangement links TRBV9 to TRBJ2-1; 7 bases fit TRBD2. The junction had 17 bases not matched to a gene; V was cut back by 0 bases and J by 14 bases. The CDR3 loop spans 16 amino acids. Germline CDR1 SGDLS, CDR2 YYNGEE. The CDR3 sequence is CASSVGVGGPSLGEFF. CDR3 nucleotide sequence: TGTGCCAGCAGCGTAGGGGTGGGAGGGCCCAGTCTGGGTGAGTTCTTC. The variable domain in full, with the rest retrieved from reference TRBV9 and TRBJ2-1, is DSGVTQTPKHLITATGQRVTLRCSPRSGDLSVYWYQQSLDQGLQFLIQYYNGEERAKGNILERFSAQQFPDLHSELNLSSLELGDSALYFCASSVGVGGPSLGEFFGPGTRLTVL.

The J gene is TRBJ1-4, the V gene TRBV29-1; 7 nucleotides align to TRBD1. The CDR3 is made up of 14 amino acids. The germline gives CDR1 SQVTM, CDR2 ANQGSEA. The V segment lost 6 bases and the J segment 4 bases; nucleotides outside the gene matches: 8. The CDR3 region has the DNA TGCAGCGTCGCCCCGACAGGGCTTAATGAAAAACTGTTTTTT. Residues: CSVAPTGLNEKLFF.

The chain uses TRBV19 and TRBJ1-1, with no clear D. Germline CDR1 and CDR2: LNHDA and SQIVND (reference sequence). The V end lost 4 bases, the J end lost 0 bases, and 6 bases lay between the germline ends. The CDR3 runs 13 residues. CDR3 protein: CASSRSVNTEAFF. The CDR3 nucleotides read TGTGCCAGTAGTAGGTCCGTGAACACTGAAGCTTTCTTT.

The chain recombines TRBV15 with TRBJ2-7, with 8 bases that match TRBD1. V was clipped by 8 bases and J by 4 bases; unmatched bases: 10. The CDR3 is 14 amino acids. CDR1 is LNHNV and CDR2 is YYDKDF in the germline V gene (reference sequence). DNA for the CDR3: TGTGCCACCCAACACTTCCAGGGGGCGTACGAGCAGTACTTC. Residues: CATQHFQGAYEQYF.

The genes are TRBV7-6 and TRBJ1-5; tentatively, D is TRBD1 (6 bases). CDR3 length equals 14 residues. Trimming removed 6 bases from V and 3 bases from J, with 12 bases in between. Germline lookup yields CDR1 SGHVS and CDR2 FNYEAQ. The CDR3 protein is CASSSGVDNQPQHF. For the CDR3, the DNA is TGTGCCAGCAGTTCAGGGGTAGACAATCAGCCCCAGCATTTT.

The chain carries TRBV4-2 and TRBJ1-5; no firm D call. The CDR3 is 17 residues long. Germline CDR1 is LGHNA and CDR2 is YNFKEQ. V was pared by 3 bases and J by 0 bases, with 15 bases between. The CDR3 reads CASSHLTDMDSNQPQHF. In DNA, the CDR3 is TGTGCCAGCAGCCACTTAACTGACATGGATAGCAATCAGCCCCAGCATTTT.

The chain combines TRBV10-2 with TRBJ1-2; D uncertain. V lost 2 bases and J 1 base, leaving 11 bases between the germline ends. Germline V gene data show CDR1 as WSHSY and CDR2 as SAAADI. This CDR3 region has 15 residues. Here the CDR3 reads CASSELRGGNYGYTF. The CDR3 DNA reads as TGCGCCAGCAGTGAGCTGCGCGGCGGTAACTATGGCTACACCTTC.

This chain connects TRBV2 to TRBJ1-5, with 9 bases identical to TRBD1. Germline trimming cut 4 bases from V and 4 bases from J; bases unmatched to any gene: 8. The CDR3 is made up of 16 amino acids. Per germline, CDR1 SNHLY and CDR2 FYNNEI. CDR3 nucleotides: TGTGCCAGCAGTGCCGCTTGGGGACAGGGAAATCAGCCCCAGCATTTT. It translates to CASSAAWGQGNQPQHF.

V and J are TRBV4-1 and TRBJ2-7; TRBD1 might be the D (6 bases). The CDR3 is made up of 15 amino acids. Germline V gene lookup returns CDR1 MGHRA and CDR2 YSYEKL. Trimming pared 2 bases from V and 5 bases from J, leaving 16 bases between. Written as DNA, the CDR3 is TGCGCCAGCAGCCAATCCGGGCTGGACAGCGACGAGCAGTACTTC. Protein: CASSQSGLDSDEQYF.

The chain couples TRBV16 to TRBJ1-2; D call uncertain. V was trimmed by 0 bases and J by 6 bases, leaving 26 bases between them. The CDR3 covers 19 residues. CDR1 and CDR2 from the germline V gene are KGHSY and FQNENV. CDR3 sequence reads: CASSQSKASAGEGGDGYTF. The CDR3, as DNA: TGTGCCAGCAGCCAATCGAAGGCCTCGGCCGGGGAGGGCGGGGATGGCTACACCTTC.

The chain joins TRBV12-5 to TRBJ1-1; D is unresolved. This CDR3 spans 12 amino acids. CDR1 is LGHNT and CDR2 is FRNRAP in the germline V gene. V lost 0 bases to trimming and J lost 9 bases, with 8 bases between them. CDR3 residues: CASGLVGRKAFF. The CDR3 DNA sequence: TGTGCTAGTGGTTTGGTAGGGCGTAAAGCTTTCTTT.

The chain uses TRBV28 and TRBJ2-1; D is unresolved. The germline CDR1 and CDR2 sequences are MDHEN and SYDVKM. The V gene lost 5 bases and the J gene lost 0 bases, with 11 bases spanning the gap. CDR3 length: 15 amino acids. The DNA of the CDR3 is TGTGCCAGCAGTCCCCTAAAACGCTCCTACAATGAGCAGTTCTTC. Translated, it gives CASSPLKRSYNEQFF. Full variable domain (rest looked up from reference TRBV28 and TRBJ2-1): DVKVTQSSRYLVKRTGEKVFLECVQDMDHENMFWYRQDPGLGLRLIYFSYDVKMKEKGDIPEGYSVSREKKERFSLILESASTNQTSMYLCASSPLKRSYNEQFFGPGTRLTVL.

The chain links TRBV27 to TRBJ2-2, with D unresolved. The germline gives CDR1 MNHEY, CDR2 SMNVEV (reference sequence). V was cut by 3 bases and J by 1 base, with 6 bases left in between. The CDR3 consists of 14 residues. The CDR3 loop is CASSFTVNTGELFF. The CDR3 DNA reads as TGTGCCAGCAGTTTCACGGTGAACACCGGGGAGCTGTTTTTT.

This sequence joins TRBV4-1 and TRBJ2-5, with 8 bases identical to TRBD2. This CDR3 spans 17 amino acids. CDR1 and CDR2 (germline): MGHRA, YSYEKL. V gave up 1 base and J gave up 5 bases; unmatched junction bases: 12. CDR3 sequence reads: CASSQAAPGAGEETQYF. The CDR3 DNA sequence: TGCGCCAGCAGCCAAGCAGCCCCGGGAGCGGGGGAGGAGACCCAGTACTTC.

The rearrangement links TRBV27 to TRBJ2-7; 9 bases align to TRBD2. This CDR3 comprises 14 residues. Germline V gives CDR1 MNHEY, CDR2 SMNVEV (reference sequence). V shed 5 bases, J shed 1 base, and the junction held 3 bases outside the gene matches. CDR3 bases: TGTGCCAGCAGTCGGACTAGCGCTTCCTACGAGCAGTACTTC. It specifies CASSRTSASYEQYF.

This chain joins TRBV5-6 and TRBJ1-1; D is unclear. Per the germline V gene, CDR1 is SGHDT and CDR2 is YYEEEE. Trimming pared 2 bases from V and 4 bases from J, leaving 3 bases between. CDR3 length: 11 amino acids. The CDR3 loop reads CASSLGTEAFF. CDR3 sequence (DNA): TGTGCCAGCAGCTTAGGCACTGAAGCTTTCTTT. The full variable domain, its missing parts supplied by reference TRBV5-6 and TRBJ1-1, is DAGVTQSPTHLIKTRGQQVTLRCSPKSGHDTVSWYQQALGQGPQFIFQYYEEEERQRGNFPDRFSGHQFPNYSSELNVNALLLGDSALYLCASSLGTEAFFGQGTRLTVV.

The chain recombines TRBV19 with TRBJ1-1; D not resolved. The V end was cut by 1 base, the J end by 5 bases, with 8 bases between. CDR3 size: 13 residues. The V gene's germline CDR1 is LNHDA and CDR2 SQIVND (reference sequence). This CDR3 is CASSIGERTEAFF. The CDR3, as DNA: TGTGCCAGTAGTATAGGGGAAAGGACTGAAGCTTTCTTT.

V and J are TRBV11-2 and TRBJ2-4, with a tentative D call TRBD1 (5 bases). CDR3 size: 13 residues. Trimming removed 3 bases at V and 6 bases at J, with 9 bases between. Germline-derived CDR1 and CDR2 are SGHAT and FQNNGV. This chain's CDR3 is CASSFRRVNIQYF. The CDR3 bases are TGTGCCAGCAGCTTCCGCAGGGTAAACATTCAGTACTTC.

The gene calls are TRBV10-3 and TRBJ2-3, with 7 bases aligning to TRBD2. CDR3 length: 13 amino acids. CDR1 and CDR2 (germline): ENHRY, SYGVKD. V gave up 5 bases and J gave up 6 bases; unmatched junction bases: 5. CDR3 DNA: TGTGCCATCAGTAGCGGGCGGGGGGATACGCAGTATTTT. Translating gives CAISSGRGDTQYF.

The chain has TRBV4-3 and TRBJ1-1; possible D gene TRBD1, 5 bases. Trimming removed 4 bases from V and 7 bases from J, with 10 bases in between. The germline gives CDR1 LGHNA, CDR2 YSLEER. CDR3 length equals 12 residues. The CDR3 DNA sequence: TGCGCCAGCAGCCTGGTGGGGGGTGAAGCTTTCTTT. Amino acid sequence: CASSLVGGEAFF.

V usage is TRBV6-1 and J usage is TRBJ2-7, with D uncertain. Between the trimmed V and J ends, which lost 1 base and 2 bases, there was a span of 12 bases. This CDR3 is 15 amino acids long. The germline CDR1 and CDR2 sequences are MNHNS and SASEGT. The CDR3 sequence: CASSEEVVLAYEQYF. CDR3 DNA sequence: TGTGCCAGCAGTGAAGAGGTAGTACTTGCCTACGAGCAGTACTTC.

The V call is TRBV9, the J call TRBJ1-4; 9 nucleotides agree with TRBD1. Germline-derived CDR1 and CDR2 are SGDLS and YYNGEE. The CDR3 contains 16 residues. V lost 0 bases to trimming and J lost 4 bases; unmatched junction nucleotides: 4. CDR3 residues: CASSVGGQGLNEKLFF. As DNA, the CDR3 is TGTGCCAGCAGCGTAGGGGGACAGGGCCTTAATGAAAAACTGTTTTTT.

The chain uses TRBV9 and TRBJ2-5, with 9 bases aligning to TRBD1. CDR1 is SGDLS, CDR2 YYNGEE, per germline. CDR3 length: 14 residues. With V trimmed by 4 bases and J by 5 bases, 6 bases remained unmatched. DNA of the CDR3: TGTGCCAGCAGCAAACAGGGGGCCGATGAGACCCAGTACTTC. Translated, it gives CASSKQGADETQYF.

This sequence joins TRBV13 and TRBJ1-4; the D is unclear. Trimming left V 5 bases short and J 4 bases short, with 11 bases between. CDR1 and CDR2 from the germline V gene are PRHDT and FYEKMQ (reference sequence). The CDR3 is 14 amino acids. The CDR3 here is CASSPPGYNEKLFF. The CDR3, as DNA: TGTGCCAGCAGCCCGCCGGGGTATAATGAAAAACTGTTTTTT. Drawing the rest from reference TRBV13 and TRBJ1-4, the complete variable domain is AAGVIQSPRHLIKEKRETATLKCYPIPRHDTVYWYQQGPGQDPQFLISFYEKMQSDKGSIPDRFSAQQFSDYHSELNMSSLELGDSALYFCASSPPGYNEKLFFGSGTQLSVL.

This chain connects TRBV7-9 to TRBJ1-5; possibly TRBD1 for D (5 bases). Deletions cut 8 bases from V and 2 bases from J, with 16 bases between. Germline CDR1 is SEHNR and CDR2 is FQNEAQ (reference sequence). There are 15 residues in the CDR3. The CDR3 DNA sequence: TGTGCCAGCTCCCCGGCGGGGGTGGGCAATCAGCCCCAGCATTTT. This translates into CASSPAGVGNQPQHF.